These 5 T cell receptor beta chains were all obtained from the same sample, sequenced in a study of blood T cell repertoires in COVID-19 (dated by TCRdb to the early 2020s). Libraries were constructed by the immunoSEQ multiplex PCR assay. As stored in TCRdb, this immuneACCESS dataset retains in-frame rearrangements with V and J assigned. A fraction of the clones does not appear; measured against another copy, unresolved V genes explain less than half of the discrepancy, and the remainder lacks a known reason. Counted in this sample were around 270,000 clones; approximately 90% of them appeared once. Approximately 3.8% of the sample rests with the top ten. Sequenced material: peripheral blood. The receptors originated from a man aged 55-75 years who had recovered from COVID-19.

This clone was seen a few times. The V call is TRBV13, the J call TRBJ2-7, with 8 bases that match TRBD2. Germline V gene lookup returns CDR1 PRHDT and CDR2 FYEKMQ (reference sequence). This CDR3 is 14 amino acids long. The J segment lost 5 bases and the V segment lost 5 bases, leaving 8 bases of the junction unmatched. The CDR3 DNA is TGTGCCAGCAGCCCCGGGGGGGCGCCCCACGAGCAGTACTTC. Its translation is CASSPGGAPHEQYF.

The rearrangement joins TRBV6-2 or TRBV6-3 to TRBJ2-3, with TRBD2 as a possible D gene (6 bases). The V gene's germline CDR1 is MNHEY and CDR2 SVGEGT. The CDR3 length is 13 residues. Trimming pared 6 bases from V and 7 bases from J, leaving 14 bases between. DNA for the CDR3: TGTGCCAGCAGCTGGGACTCTGGGAATACGCAGTATTTT. Protein product: CASSWDSGNTQYF.

This clone is a singleton in its sample. V gene TRBV6-2 or TRBV6-3 combines with J gene TRBJ2-7; perhaps TRBD1 as D (5 bases). CDR1 MNHEY and CDR2 SVGEGT come from the germline V gene. This CDR3 comprises 13 residues. V lost 5 bases to trimming and J lost 4 bases, with 12 bases between them. This CDR3 reads CASSKKTAYEQYF. DNA of the CDR3: TGTGCCAGCAGTAAAAAGACAGCATACGAGCAGTACTTC.

J is TRBJ2-1 and V is TRBV29-1; 7 nucleotides line up with TRBD1. There are 12 residues in the CDR3. Trimming removed 8 bases from V and 7 bases from J; junction bases left unmatched: 8. Germline assignment: CDR1 SQVTM and CDR2 ANQGSEA. CDR3 region: CSRQGLGNEQFF. The CDR3, as DNA: TGCAGCAGACAGGGCCTGGGAAATGAGCAGTTCTTC.

This clone was detected once. The chain joins TRBV5-3 to TRBJ1-6; unclear D gene. TRBV5-3 is recorded as an ORF, its role being uncertain. V lost 0 bases and J lost 4, with 11 bases in between. The CDR3 runs to 16 residues. CDR3 region: CARSLEVTPYNSPLHF. The CDR3 nucleotides are TGTGCCAGAAGCTTGGAAGTGACACCTTATAATTCACCCCTCCACTTT.